The rows below give T cell receptor beta chains drawn from one sample of a study of identical twins. MiXCR, run by TCRdb on the 5' RACE reads, gives a single entry per CDR3 protein. The sample has 210,000 or so distinct CDR3 sequences, roughly 15% seen once. The same data also contributed to another study, on T cells expressing NK-cell markers.

The sample taken for sequencing was CD8+ T cells sorted from blood. The receptors were gathered from a woman under 30 in good health. Both conserved end residues are part of each CDR3. D genes are given only for firm matches. Clone size is given for some rows only: seen once, a few or many times, or a class if the clone is expanded.

d_call	clone_size	j_call	v_call	cdr3_nt	cdr3_aa
-	-	TRBJ2-2	TRBV4-3	TGCGCCAGCAGCCAAGGATTCGGCGAGATGTTTTTT	CASSQGFGEMFF
-	-	TRBJ1-1	TRBV7-9	TGTGCCAGCAGCCTCCGTACAGGGTTTAACACTGAAGCTTTCTTT	CASSLRTGFNTEAFF
-	-	TRBJ1-1	TRBV9	TGTGCCAGCAGCGGGACACCGAACACTGAAGCTTTCTTT	CASSGTPNTEAFF
TRBD1	many	TRBJ2-2	TRBV12-5	TGTGCTAGTGAATTACAGGGGGCAGGCACCGGGGAGCTGTTTTTT	CASELQGAGTGELFF
-	-	TRBJ1-6	TRBV5-1	TGCGCCAGCGCTCTGGGGGCGGATAGTAATTCACCCCTCCACTTT	CASALGADSNSPLHF
-	-	TRBJ2-5	TRBV11-2	TGTGCCAGCAGCTTAGGTAGTTCTAGCATGGAGACCCAGTACTTC	CASSLGSSSMETQYF
-	few	TRBJ2-7	TRBV15	TGTGCCACCAGCAGAGATAGGGCAGGGACCTACGAGCAGTACTTC	CATSRDRAGTYEQYF
-	few	TRBJ2-5	TRBV12-3/TRBV12-4	TGTGCCAGCAGCCTCCGAAGTGCGGGGCCCCAAGAGACCCAGTACTTC	CASSLRSAGPQETQYF
TRBD1	-	TRBJ2-7	TRBV27	TGTGCCAGCAGTTTCCTTGGACAGGGCAAGCCCTACGAGCAGTACTTC	CASSFLGQGKPYEQYF
TRBD1	medium-sized	TRBJ1-1	TRBV20-1	TGCAGTGCTAAGTTCAGGGGGGACACTGAAGCTTTCTTT	CSAKFRGDTEAFF
-	-	TRBJ1-1	TRBV7-9	TGTGCCAGCAGCTTTTATGCCGGACAAGAAGCTTTCTTT	CASSFYAGQEAFF